The rows below give T cell receptor beta chains drawn from one sample of a study of blood T cell repertoires in COVID-19. The protocol was immunoSEQ multiplex PCR, while the TCRdb copy is restricted to in-frame clones and leaves out a portion. The table lists roughly 68,000 clones, approximately 91% of them singletons. Sequenced material: peripheral blood. Every receptor here comes from a man over 45 with acute or convalescent COVID-19. Both conserved end residues are part of each CDR3. A D gene is named only where the DNA matches it firmly. Clone size, where shown, is once, few, many, or a class for clones that have expanded.

-	TRBV19	TRBJ2-2	-	CASTERAGELFF	TGTGCCAGTACCGAGAGAGCCGGGGAGCTGTTTTTT
-	TRBV5-4	TRBJ2-3	-	CASSPQQGSSTDTQYF	TGTGCCAGCAGCCCGCAACAGGGTTCTAGCACAGATACGCAGTATTTT
-	TRBV6-2/TRBV6-3	TRBJ2-7	-	CASSYGRSSYEQYF	TGTGCCAGCAGTTACGGCAGATCCTCCTACGAGCAGTACTTC
-	TRBV28	TRBJ1-3	-	CASSFPQETSGNTIYF	TGTGCCAGCAGTTTTCCCCAAGAAACTTCTGGAAACACCATATATTTT
TRBD1	TRBV3-1/TRBV3-2	TRBJ2-5	-	CASSPDLTGPGETQYF	TGTGCCAGCAGCCCGGATTTGACAGGGCCTGGGGAGACCCAGTACTTC
TRBD1	TRBV5-1	TRBJ2-4	-	CASRGTDKSNIQYF	TGCGCCAGCAGAGGGACAGATAAATCAAACATTCAGTACTTC
-	TRBV7-2	TRBJ1-5	-	CASSMDSGNQPQHF	TGTGCCAGCAGCATGGACAGCGGCAATCAGCCCCAGCATTTT
TRBD2	TRBV6-5	TRBJ2-5	-	CASSTLAGGGETQYF	TGTGCCAGCAGTACCCTAGCGGGGGGAGGAGAGACCCAGTACTTC
-	TRBV29-1	TRBJ1-1	once	CSTRLGGGEAFF	TGCAGCACCAGACTCGGTGGGGGGGAAGCTTTCTTT
TRBD1	TRBV6-5	TRBJ1-1	-	CASSPRGRRTEAFF	TGTGCCAGCAGTCCCAGGGGGCGGAGAACTGAAGCTTTCTTT
TRBD1	TRBV5-1	TRBJ2-2	-	CASSLTGGSFTGELFF	TGCGCCAGCAGCTTGACAGGGGGGAGCTTCACCGGGGAGCTGTTTTTT
TRBD1	TRBV10-1	TRBJ2-3	-	CASSGQGTDTQYF	TGCGCCAGCAGTGGACAGGGGACAGATACGCAGTATTTT
-	TRBV19	TRBJ1-5	once	CASSIAGNQPQHF	TGTGCCAGTAGTATAGCAGGGAATCAGCCCCAGCATTTT
-	TRBV7-2	TRBJ2-2	-	CASSLGQTRELFF	TGTGCCAGCAGCTTAGGACAGACCCGGGAGCTGTTTTTT
TRBD2	TRBV28	TRBJ2-3	-	CASSLAGGSTDTQYF	TGTGCCAGCAGTTTAGCGGGGGGTAGCACAGATACGCAGTATTTT
-	TRBV29-1	TRBJ1-4	-	CSVAESALNEKLFF	TGCAGCGTTGCCGAGTCCGCCCTAAATGAAAAACTGTTTTTT
TRBD1	TRBV9	TRBJ2-2	-	CASSTGGANTGELFF	TGTGCCAGCAGTACAGGGGGCGCGAACACCGGGGAGCTGTTTTTT
-	TRBV19	TRBJ1-1	-	CASTGVWGEYTEAFF	TGTGCCAGTACCGGCGTATGGGGAGAGTACACTGAAGCTTTCTTT
-	TRBV12-3/TRBV12-4	TRBJ1-5	-	CASSRDTQPQHF	TGTGCCAGCAGTCGAGATACTCAGCCCCAGCATTTT
-	TRBV21-1	TRBJ1-4	-	CASSKPGQAHGREKLFF	TGTGCCAGCAGCAAGCCGGGACAGGCTCATGGGAGGGAAAAACTGTTTTTT
TRBD2	TRBV27	TRBJ2-1	-	CASSRTSGGDEQFF	TGTGCCAGCAGCCGGACTAGCGGGGGCGATGAGCAGTTCTTC
TRBD2	TRBV7-3	TRBJ2-1	few	CASSPFSGGSYNEQFF	TGTGCCAGCAGCCCCTTTAGCGGGGGGTCCTACAATGAGCAGTTCTTC
TRBD1	TRBV29-1	TRBJ2-1	-	CSVEDGTAEQFF	TGCAGCGTTGAAGACGGGACAGCCGAGCAGTTCTTC
-	TRBV2	TRBJ1-1	-	CASSDGTNTEAFF	TGTGCCAGCAGTGATGGGACAAACACTGAAGCTTTCTTT
TRBD2	TRBV3-1/TRBV3-2	TRBJ2-3	once	CASSQDFASGGASRDTQYF	TGTGCCAGCAGCCAAGATTTCGCTAGCGGGGGGGCTAGTAGAGATACGCAGTATTTT
-	TRBV7-6	TRBJ2-1	-	CASSLAPVDEQFF	TGTGCCAGCAGCTTAGCCCCAGTGGATGAGCAGTTCTTC
-	TRBV5-4	TRBJ2-7	-	CASSLGGDEQYF	TGTGCCAGCAGCTTAGGGGGTGACGAGCAGTACTTC
-	TRBV9	TRBJ2-7	-	CASSIGGGAGEQYF	TGTGCCAGCAGCATAGGGGGAGGGGCTGGCGAGCAGTACTTC
-	TRBV6-5	TRBJ1-5	-	CASKAGRIYQPQHF	TGTGCCAGCAAGGCGGGCCGGATTTATCAGCCCCAGCATTTT
-	TRBV24-1	TRBJ2-1	-	CATSDSLGWVTGNEQFF	TGTGCCACCAGTGATTCCCTAGGGTGGGTTACAGGCAATGAGCAGTTCTTC
-	TRBV7-7	TRBJ2-5	-	CASSLGRGNGETQYF	TGTGCTAGCAGCTTAGGAAGGGGAAATGGAGAGACCCAGTACTTC
TRBD2	TRBV29-1	TRBJ2-3	-	CSTGGDTDTQYF	TGCAGCACGGGGGGAGACACAGATACGCAGTATTTT
-	TRBV20-1	TRBJ1-1	once	CSVNDIAEAFF	TGCAGCGTAAACGACATAGCTGAAGCTTTCTTT
-	TRBV4-1	TRBJ1-4	few	CASSPGALHPDEKLFF	TGCGCCAGCAGCCCAGGGGCGCTCCATCCTGATGAAAAACTGTTTTTT
-	TRBV18	TRBJ2-1	-	CASSPNNEQFF	TGTGCCAGCTCACCTAACAATGAGCAGTTCTTC
-	TRBV2	TRBJ2-3	once	CASRYGHFGADTQYF	TGTGCCAGCAGATACGGACACTTCGGAGCAGATACGCAGTATTTT
-	TRBV6-1	TRBJ1-6	-	CASSEARVANSPLHF	TGTGCCAGCAGTGAAGCGAGGGTAGCTAATTCACCCCTCCACTTT
-	TRBV11-2	TRBJ1-4	-	CAVGRSNEKLFF	TGTGCCGTCGGGAGAAGTAATGAAAAACTGTTTTTT
TRBD1	TRBV4-2	TRBJ1-5	-	CASSRTGGDGQPQHF	TGTGCCAGCAGCCGAACAGGGGGCGACGGTCAGCCCCAGCATTTT
TRBD1	TRBV5-1	TRBJ2-1	-	CASSPDRVGDEQFF	TGCGCCAGCAGCCCGGACAGGGTTGGCGATGAGCAGTTCTTC
-	TRBV19	TRBJ2-3	-	CASSIYSPGTDTQYF	TGTGCCAGTAGTATTTATTCCCCGGGGACAGATACGCAGTATTTT